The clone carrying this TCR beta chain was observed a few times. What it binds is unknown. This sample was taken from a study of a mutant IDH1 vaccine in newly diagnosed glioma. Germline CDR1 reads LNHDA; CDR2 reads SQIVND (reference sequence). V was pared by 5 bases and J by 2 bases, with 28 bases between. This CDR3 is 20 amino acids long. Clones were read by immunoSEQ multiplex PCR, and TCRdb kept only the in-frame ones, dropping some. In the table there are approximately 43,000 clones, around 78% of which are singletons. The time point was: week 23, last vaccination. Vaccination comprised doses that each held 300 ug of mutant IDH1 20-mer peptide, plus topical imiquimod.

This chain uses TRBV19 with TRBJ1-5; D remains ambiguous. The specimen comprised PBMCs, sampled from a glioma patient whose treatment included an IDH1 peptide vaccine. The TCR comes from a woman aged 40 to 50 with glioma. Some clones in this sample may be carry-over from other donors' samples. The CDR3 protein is CASSYRCGGLKQVCNQPQHF. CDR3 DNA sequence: TGTGCCAGTAGTTATCGGTGTGGAGGGCTCAAACAAGTATGCAATCAGCCCCAGCATTTT.